This T cell receptor beta chain is drawn from a study of cytomegalovirus exposure and HLA in healthy donors. The PCR used 60 Vbeta and 13 Jbeta primers. In the original workflow: The authors later counted 75 million to 90 million unique TCR beta chains, some 12 million of them shared. The data were produced by immunoSEQ multiplex PCR, yet TCRdb's version contains in-frame clones alone and is incomplete. Clone size and the V and J calls come from that table; the DNA yielded D and trimming. The table lists 130,000 or so clones, with under 2% in the top ten. Comment on this clone: Its antigen remains unknown.

Study-wide results and limits: An assumption of roughly uniform sequencing depth across donors underlay the presence/absence analyses. TCR beta sequences numbering 15,000 to 20,000 were associated with HLA alleles at 0.05 false discovery rate in a later analysis. It was reported in a later analysis that an Asian-associated ancestry cluster showed fewer N-insertions than the roughly 670-donor mean.

CDR3 length: 12 amino acids. Germline-derived CDR1 and CDR2 are MDHEN and SYDVKM. Trimming at V came to 10 bases and at J to 3 bases, leaving 4 bases not matched to a gene. The sequence derives from a young man in good health and CMV-seronegative. V is TRBV28 and J is TRBJ1-2, with 8 bases that match TRBD1. The material sequenced was PBMCs. The CDR3 DNA reads TGTGCCACGACAGGGGAAGACTATGGCTACACCTTC. Translated, it gives CATTGEDYGYTF.